The 31 T cell receptor beta chains below were found in one sample sequenced in a study of T cells after posttransplantation cyclophosphamide. The assay was immunoSEQ multiplex PCR, and TCRdb's table has in-frame clones only and misses some. The record shows over 10,000 clones for this sample, with no singletons present. Cyclophosphamide on days +3 and +4 followed busulfan-fludarabine conditioning and a marrow graft. Source: PBMCs, taken after allogeneic stem cell transplant with posttransplant cyclophosphamide. The receptors shown here come from a female patient aged 35-55 years who received an allogeneic stem cell transplant from an unrelated donor, was CMV-positive, and had acute GVHD only. These T cells may partly come from the graft donor.

This clone was seen repeatedly, ten times or more. The chain uses TRBV2 and TRBJ2-7; possible D gene TRBD1, 5 bases. The germline V and J ends were trimmed by 6 bases and 3 bases, with 9 bases remaining between them. Germline lookup yields CDR1 SNHLY and CDR2 FYNNEI. The CDR3 is 12 amino acids. DNA for the CDR3: TGTGCCAGCAGGCCAGGGTTCTACGAGCAGTACTTC. Protein: CASRPGFYEQYF.

This clone was found many times. The rearrangement uses TRBV19 and TRBJ2-7; D not certain. Germline CDR1 LNHDA, CDR2 SQIVND (reference sequence). Deletions cut 3 bases from V and 4 bases from J, with 16 bases between. This CDR3 region has 15 residues. The CDR3 region is CASSMSPSSLYEQYF. The CDR3 DNA reads as TGTGCCAGTAGTATGTCTCCTAGTTCCCTTTACGAGCAGTACTTC.

This clone appeared many times. V is TRBV4-2 and J is TRBJ2-1, with 7 bases that match TRBD1. J lost 3 bases, V lost 0 bases, and 17 bases had no gene match. The germline V gene encodes CDR1 LGHNA and CDR2 YNFKEQ. This CDR3 region has 20 residues. CDR3 in DNA: TGTGCCAGCAGCCAAGATGGGCGGTCAGCCAGGGGGTACGGCTACAATGAGCAGTTCTTC. Amino acid sequence: CASSQDGRSARGYGYNEQFF.

This clone turned up a few times. The chain joins TRBV19 to TRBJ1-2; TRBD1 might be the D (5 bases). The CDR3 has 14 residues. The germline V and J ends were trimmed by 5 bases and 4 bases, with 14 bases remaining between them. In germline, CDR1 is LNHDA, CDR2 SQIVND (reference sequence). CDR3 DNA: TGTGCCAGTAGTTTTGGACCAAGGGGCTATGGCTACACCTTC. This codes for CASSFGPRGYGYTF. The full variable domain, completed using reference TRBV19 and TRBJ1-2, is DGGITQSPKYLFRKEGQNVTLSCEQNLNHDAMYWYRQDPGQGLRLIYYSQIVNDFQKGDIAEGYSVSREKKESFPLTVTSAQKNPTAFYLCASSFGPRGYGYTFGSGTRLTVV.

This clone was detected ten times or more. This rearrangement joins TRBV29-1 to TRBJ1-4; the match to TRBD1 covers 8 bases. The CDR3 is made up of 12 amino acids. V was pared by 7 bases and J by 8 bases, with 6 bases of the junction left unmatched. Germline CDR1 is SQVTM and CDR2 is ANQGSEA. Here the CDR3 reads CSAGTGGEKLFF. The CDR3 nucleotides read TGCAGCGCTGGGACAGGAGGCGAAAAACTGTTTTTT.

This clone was observed many times. The chain employs TRBV19 and TRBJ2-5; weak D call: TRBD2 (5 bases). This CDR3 is built from 14 residues. Trimming stripped 7 bases from V and 4 bases from J, with 16 bases between. Per germline, CDR1 LNHDA and CDR2 SQIVND (reference sequence). DNA of the CDR3: TGTGCCAGTAAGGAGGTGGGCATGGGAGAGACCCAGTACTTC. Residues: CASKEVGMGETQYF.

This clone has only a few counts. This chain uses TRBV7-2 with TRBJ2-5; 7 nucleotides line up with TRBD2. The CDR3 totals 13 residues. Germline assignment: CDR1 SGHTA and CDR2 FQGNSA. With V trimmed by 2 bases and J by 5 bases, 2 bases remained unmatched. The CDR3 sequence is CASSLWGGETQYF. The CDR3 coding sequence is TGTGCCAGCAGCTTATGGGGGGGGGAGACCCAGTACTTC.

This clone has ten or more counts. V gene TRBV4-1 combines with J gene TRBJ1-5, with TRBD1 identical over 7 bases. There are 16 residues in the CDR3. CDR1 and CDR2 from the germline V gene are MGHRA and YSYEKL. With V trimmed by 1 base and J by 4 bases, 7 bases remained unmatched. The chain's CDR3 is CASSQATGAGNQPQHF. CDR3 DNA sequence: TGCGCCAGCAGCCAAGCTACAGGGGCTGGGAATCAGCCCCAGCATTTT.

The sample holds a few counts of this clone. The rearrangement links TRBV28 to TRBJ2-5; TRBD1 might be the D (6 bases). This CDR3 spans 14 amino acids. The germline gives CDR1 MDHEN, CDR2 SYDVKM. Trimming removed 2 bases at V and 5 bases at J, with 12 bases between. The DNA of the CDR3 is TGTGCCAGCAGTTTAAACAGGGTGACCGAGACCCAGTACTTC. Its translation is CASSLNRVTETQYF.

Only a few counts were recorded for this clone. This sequence joins TRBV5-6 and TRBJ2-6; D remains ambiguous. In germline, CDR1 is SGHDT, CDR2 YYEEEE. With 2 bases removed from V and 1 base from J, the gap between germline ends came to 7 bases. This CDR3 region has 15 residues. The CDR3 DNA sequence: TGTGCCAGCAGCTTAACATCGTCTGGGGCCAACGTCCTGACTTTC. It codes for CASSLTSSGANVLTF. The full variable domain, in which reference TRBV5-6 and TRBJ2-6 provide the parts outside the CDR3, is DAGVTQSPTHLIKTRGQQVTLRCSPKSGHDTVSWYQQALGQGPQFIFQYYEEEERQRGNFPDRFSGHQFPNYSSELNVNALLLGDSALYLCASSLTSSGANVLTFGAGSRLTVL.

This clone was detected many times. J is TRBJ1-4 and V is TRBV21-1; the table's D call TRBD1 went unverified against the DNA. TRBV21-1 is deemed a pseudogene. CDR3 length equals 18 residues. The CDR3 DNA is TGTGCCAGCAGCAAACTGCCCAGGGATGGGGCCCATAATGAAAAACTGTTTTTT. Translated: CASSKLPRDGAHNEKLFF.

The V gene is TRBV4-3, the J gene TRBJ2-3; tentatively, D is TRBD2 (5 bases). The CDR3 spans 17 residues. The V and J ends lost 3 bases and 0 bases respectively, with 16 bases between them. Germline V gene lookup returns CDR1 LGHNA and CDR2 YSLEER. CDR3 residues: CASSQLFQRSSTDTQYF. The CDR3 coding sequence is TGCGCCAGCAGCCAGCTATTTCAGCGGAGTAGCACAGATACGCAGTATTTT.

The chain uses TRBV28 and TRBJ2-7; D is unclear. Germline V gene data show CDR1 as MDHEN and CDR2 as SYDVKM. CDR3 length: 13 residues. Deletions cut 5 bases from V and 2 bases from J, with 10 bases between. The CDR3 region has the DNA TGTGCCAGCAGTCCACTTGGTCCCTACGAGCAGTACTTC. Translating it yields CASSPLGPYEQYF.

This clone was detected ten times or more. The chain is built from TRBV25-1 and TRBJ1-1, with a weak D call TRBD1 (5 bases). Trimming stripped 7 bases from V and 3 bases from J, with 12 bases between. This CDR3 region has 13 residues. Looked up from germline, CDR1 is MGHDK and CDR2 is SYGVNS. Written as DNA, the CDR3 is TGTGCCAGCATTAAACAGGCGGACACTGAAGCTTTCTTT. Encoded protein: CASIKQADTEAFF.

This clone was seen at least ten times. This sequence joins TRBV10-3 and TRBJ1-3; D might be TRBD1 (5 bases). The length of the CDR3 is 14 residues. Between the trimmed V and J ends, which lost 2 bases and 0 bases, there was a span of 5 bases. Germline CDR1 ENHRY, CDR2 SYGVKD. CDR3 sequence reads: CAISETGSGNTIYF. Here the CDR3 DNA reads TGTGCCATCAGTGAGACAGGCTCTGGAAACACCATATATTTT.

This clone was counted at least ten times. This chain links TRBV2 with TRBJ1-5; possible D gene TRBD1, 6 bases. This CDR3 is 15 amino acids long. CDR1 is SNHLY and CDR2 is FYNNEI in the germline V gene. V was cut by 3 bases and J by 2 bases, with 11 bases left in between. CDR3 region: CASSEQGIGNQPQHF. The CDR3 DNA reads as TGTGCCAGCAGTGAGCAGGGGATTGGCAATCAGCCCCAGCATTTT.

This clone was found a few times. This probably arose from a read error, given a far larger clone one base away. The DNA for the CDR3 is TGTGCCAGCAGCTTCTTCGGGACTAGCGGGAGTGGCGAGCAGTGCTTC. Protein: CASSFFGTSGSGEQCF. The chain joins TRBV5-6 to TRBJ2-7, with 14 bases matching TRBD2. This CDR3 contains 16 residues. CDR1 and CDR2 (germline): SGHDT, YYEEEE.

This clone was seen a handful of times. The chain couples TRBV27 to TRBJ2-7, with a weak D call TRBD2 (6 bases). The CDR3 covers 14 residues. Germline V lookup: CDR1 MNHEY, CDR2 SMNVEV (reference sequence). V was cut by 6 bases and J by 2 bases, with 14 bases left in between. In DNA form, the CDR3 reads TGTGCCAGCAGAGGGACTGCCTTCCCCTACGAGCAGTACTTC. Translation: CASRGTAFPYEQYF.

This clone was recorded many times. The chain couples TRBV9 to TRBJ1-1; D is unresolved. V was pared by 8 bases and J by 7 bases, with 6 bases between. This CDR3 region has 9 residues. Looked up from germline, CDR1 is SGDLS and CDR2 is YYNGEE. The CDR3 DNA reads as TGTGCCAGTGGAGATGAAGCTTTCTTT. Its translation: CASGDEAFF.

The table lists this clone with a few counts. This chain uses TRBV20-1 with TRBJ2-7; D ambiguous. Germline V gene data show CDR1 as DFQATT and CDR2 as SNEGSKA (reference sequence). Trimming took off 6 bases at V and 3 bases at J, with 9 bases between the two ends. This CDR3 is 11 amino acids long. CDR3 protein: CSAQTDYEQYF. The CDR3 bases are TGCAGTGCCCAGACTGACTACGAGCAGTACTTC.

This clone came up a few times. The chain joins TRBV28 to TRBJ1-5; 7 bases are shared with TRBD1. Germline CDR1 is MDHEN and CDR2 is SYDVKM. The CDR3 sequence is 16 residues long. After removal of 2 bases from V and 3 bases from J, the junction contained 7 bases not matched to a gene. The CDR3 loop reads CASSLKGGRHNQPQHF. In DNA, the CDR3 is TGTGCCAGCAGTTTAAAAGGGGGCCGCCACAATCAGCCCCAGCATTTT.

This clone was seen more than once but under ten times. This chain connects TRBV7-6 to TRBJ2-5; the match to TRBD2 covers 9 bases. V lost 3 bases and J lost 4; bases outside the gene matches: 18. CDR3 length: 19 amino acids. Germline-derived CDR1 and CDR2 are SGHVS and FNYEAQ. The CDR3 region is CASSLSRGAATSGLETQYF. CDR3 bases: TGTGCCAGCAGCTTGTCGCGCGGGGCAGCGACTAGCGGCCTAGAGACCCAGTACTTC.

The rearrangement uses TRBV9 and TRBJ2-1; TRBD2 matches at 7 bases. Germline V gives CDR1 SGDLS, CDR2 YYNGEE. With V trimmed by 7 bases and J by 10 bases, 14 bases remained unmatched. The CDR3 extends over 14 amino acids. The CDR3 bases are TGTGCCAGCCCCGACGGACTAGAGGGAGGGGAGCAGTTCTTC. It codes for CASPDGLEGGEQFF.

This clone was recorded many times. V gene TRBV6-1 combines with J gene TRBJ2-7; 9 bases are a match to TRBD1. The V gene's germline CDR1 is MNHNS and CDR2 SASEGT. V lost 2 bases to trimming and J lost 0 bases; unmatched junction nucleotides: 2. This CDR3 comprises 15 residues. The CDR3 DNA follows: TGTGCCAGCAGTGAAAGGACAGGGGTCTCCTACGAGCAGTACGTC. Amino acid sequence: CASSERTGVSYEQYV.

This clone was counted ten times or more. The genes are TRBV18 and TRBJ1-2; TRBD1 aligns across 8 bases. CDR1 is KGHSH and CDR2 is LQKENI in the germline V gene. The CDR3 contains 13 residues. Trimming took 5 bases from V and 6 from J; bases not matched to a gene: 5. The CDR3 is CASSTDRGNGYTF. The CDR3 bases are TGTGCCAGCTCAACCGACAGGGGTAATGGCTACACCTTC. Full variable domain (remainder filled in from reference TRBV18 and TRBJ1-2): NAGVMQNPRHLVRRRGQEARLRCSPMKGHSHVYWYRQLPEEGLKFMVYLQKENIIDESGMPKERFSAEFPKEGPSILRIQQVVRGDSAAYFCASSTDRGNGYTFGSGTRLTVV.

This clone has at least ten counts. The chain uses TRBV28 and TRBJ1-3; D is unclear. Trimming shortened V by 5 bases and J by 0 bases, and 5 bases separated the two germline ends. The V gene's germline CDR1 is MDHEN and CDR2 SYDVKM. This CDR3 comprises 13 residues. CDR3 sequence: CASSMYSGNTIYF. The CDR3 DNA reads as TGTGCCAGCAGTATGTACTCTGGAAACACCATATATTTT.

The chain has TRBV28 and TRBJ2-5, with no clear D. The J call may be wrong; the DNA end is better matched by TRBJ2-7. Germline values: CDR1 MDHEN, CDR2 SYDVKM. The CDR3 runs to 11 residues. The CDR3 nucleotides read TGTGCCAGCAGAACCTCCTACGAGCAGTACTTC. Translation gives CASRTSYEQYF.

This clone came up a few times. CDR3 sequence: CASSQGTSGGSTDTQYF. In DNA, the CDR3 is TGTGCCAGCTCACAAGGGACTAGCGGGGGAAGCACAGATACGCAGTATTTT. The rearrangement joins TRBV18 to TRBJ2-3; 14 bases are shared with TRBD2. The germline V gene has CDR1 KGHSH and CDR2 LQKENI. V shed 4 bases and J 0 bases; nucleotides not matched to a gene: 3. The CDR3 is 17 residues long.

This clone was counted at least ten times. V and J are TRBV9 and TRBJ2-1; TRBD2 matches 9 bases. Germline CDR1 is SGDLS and CDR2 is YYNGEE. CDR3 length: 16 amino acids. Unmatched junction bases numbered 7, after V lost 0 bases and J lost 6 bases. In nucleotides, the CDR3 is TGTGCCAGCAGCGTAGAAAGACTAGCGGTCCTCAATGAGCAGTTCTTC. Amino acid sequence: CASSVERLAVLNEQFF.

In its sample, this clone was seen many times. CDR3 nucleotides: TGCAGCGTTGTGGATACGGGGTACGGCGAAAAACTGTTTTTT. Protein: CSVVDTGYGEKLFF. The V call is TRBV29-1, the J call TRBJ1-4; no clear D. V lost 4 bases, J lost 8 bases, and 17 bases lay in between. This CDR3 spans 14 amino acids. From germline, CDR1 is SQVTM and CDR2 ANQGSEA.

At least ten counts were recorded for this clone. The gene calls are TRBV11-3 and TRBJ2-5; D is possibly TRBD2 (6 bases). Germline assignment: CDR1 SGHNT and CDR2 YENEEA. Between the trimmed V and J ends, which lost 9 bases and 2 bases, there was a span of 19 bases. The CDR3 spans 15 residues. CDR3 DNA: TGTGCCAGTTCAAAATTCGGGACTCTTCAAGAGACCCAGTACTTC. Its translation: CASSKFGTLQETQYF. Supplemented by reference TRBV11-3 and TRBJ2-5, the full variable domain reads EAGVVQSPRYKIIEKKQPVAFWCNPISGHNTLYWYLQNLGQGPELLIRYENEEAVDDSQLPKDRFSAERLKGVDSTLKIQPAELGDSAVYLCASSKFGTLQETQYFGPGTRLLVL.